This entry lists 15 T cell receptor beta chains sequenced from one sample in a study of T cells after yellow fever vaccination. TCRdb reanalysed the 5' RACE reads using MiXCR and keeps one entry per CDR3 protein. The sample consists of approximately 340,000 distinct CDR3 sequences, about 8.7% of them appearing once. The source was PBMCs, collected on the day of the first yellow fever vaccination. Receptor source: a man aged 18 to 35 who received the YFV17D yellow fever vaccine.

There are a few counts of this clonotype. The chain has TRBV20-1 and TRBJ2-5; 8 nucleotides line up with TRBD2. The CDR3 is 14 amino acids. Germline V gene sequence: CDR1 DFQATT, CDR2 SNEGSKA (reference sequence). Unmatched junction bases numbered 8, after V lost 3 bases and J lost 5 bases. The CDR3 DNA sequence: TGCAGTGCTAGGACCGGCTTAGCGGGGGAGACCCAGTACTTC. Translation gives CSARTGLAGETQYF.

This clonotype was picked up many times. Written as DNA, the CDR3 is TGTGCCAGCAGCTTAGATGTAGCGGGGGGGATCTCCTACAATGAGCAGTTCTTC. Protein sequence: CASSLDVAGGISYNEQFF. The J gene is TRBJ2-1, the V gene TRBV11-1; 11 bases map to TRBD2. CDR3 length: 18 residues. V trimming: 1 base; J trimming: 0 bases; junction bases outside the gene matches: 5. Germline lookup yields CDR1 SGHAT and CDR2 FQDESV (reference sequence).

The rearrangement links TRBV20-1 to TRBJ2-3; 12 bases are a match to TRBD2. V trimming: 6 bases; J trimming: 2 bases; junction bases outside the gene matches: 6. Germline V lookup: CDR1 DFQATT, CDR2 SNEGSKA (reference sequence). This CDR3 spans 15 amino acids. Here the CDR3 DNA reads TGCAGTGCCCAGACTAGCGGGGGTACCACAGATACGCAGTATTTT. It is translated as CSAQTSGGTTDTQYF.

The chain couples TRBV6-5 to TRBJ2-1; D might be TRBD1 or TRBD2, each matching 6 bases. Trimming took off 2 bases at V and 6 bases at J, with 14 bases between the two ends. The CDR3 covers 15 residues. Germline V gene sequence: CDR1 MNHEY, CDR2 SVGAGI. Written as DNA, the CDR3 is TGTGCCAGCAGTTACGGAGGGGGGCCCCGCAATGAGCAGTTCTTC. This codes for CASSYGGGPRNEQFF.

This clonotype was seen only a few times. The CDR3 loop reads CASSLTSGTLNEQFF. The CDR3 DNA reads as TGCGCCAGCAGTTTGACTAGCGGGACCCTTAATGAGCAGTTCTTC. V gene TRBV5-1 combines with J gene TRBJ2-1; the match to TRBD2 covers 11 bases. Germline V gene sequence: CDR1 SGHRS, CDR2 YFSETQ. V lost 5 bases and J lost 7; bases outside the gene matches: 8. The CDR3 length is 15 residues.

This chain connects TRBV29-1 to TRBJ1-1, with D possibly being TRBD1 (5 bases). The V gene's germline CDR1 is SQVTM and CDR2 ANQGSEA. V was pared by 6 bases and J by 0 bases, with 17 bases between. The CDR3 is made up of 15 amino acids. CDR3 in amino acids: CSVSSGWGMNTEAFF. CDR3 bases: TGCAGCGTCTCCTCAGGGTGGGGCATGAACACTGAAGCTTTCTTT.

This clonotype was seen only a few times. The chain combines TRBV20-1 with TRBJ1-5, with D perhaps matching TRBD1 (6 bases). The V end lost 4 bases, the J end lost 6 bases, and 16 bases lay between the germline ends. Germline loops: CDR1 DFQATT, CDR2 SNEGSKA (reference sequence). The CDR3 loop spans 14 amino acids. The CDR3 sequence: CSATRGGGGQPQHF. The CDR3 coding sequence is TGCAGTGCTACCCGAGGGGGTGGCGGTCAGCCCCAGCATTTT.

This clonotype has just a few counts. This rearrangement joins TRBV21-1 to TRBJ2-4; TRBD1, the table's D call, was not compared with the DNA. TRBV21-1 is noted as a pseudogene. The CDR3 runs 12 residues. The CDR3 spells CARGGGANIQYF. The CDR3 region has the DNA TGTGCCCGCGGGGGGGGGGCAAACATTCAGTACTTC.

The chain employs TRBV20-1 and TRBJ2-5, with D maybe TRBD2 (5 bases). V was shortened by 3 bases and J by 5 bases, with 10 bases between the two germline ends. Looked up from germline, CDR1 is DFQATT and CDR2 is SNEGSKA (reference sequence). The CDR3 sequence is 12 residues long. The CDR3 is CSARSEGETQYF. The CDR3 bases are TGCAGTGCTAGGTCTGAGGGCGAGACCCAGTACTTC.

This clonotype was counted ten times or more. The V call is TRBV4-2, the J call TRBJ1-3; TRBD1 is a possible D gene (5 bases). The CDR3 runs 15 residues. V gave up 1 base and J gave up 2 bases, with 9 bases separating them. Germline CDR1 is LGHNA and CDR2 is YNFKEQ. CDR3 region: CASSQVRGAGNTIYF. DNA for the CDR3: TGTGCCAGCAGCCAAGTAAGGGGAGCTGGAAACACCATATATTTT.

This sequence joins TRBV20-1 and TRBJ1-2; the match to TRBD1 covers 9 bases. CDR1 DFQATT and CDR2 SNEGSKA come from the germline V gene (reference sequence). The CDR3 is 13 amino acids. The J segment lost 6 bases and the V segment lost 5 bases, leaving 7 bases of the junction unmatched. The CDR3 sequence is CSAPDRGRNGYTF. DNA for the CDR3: TGCAGTGCTCCGGACAGGGGACGGAATGGCTACACCTTC.

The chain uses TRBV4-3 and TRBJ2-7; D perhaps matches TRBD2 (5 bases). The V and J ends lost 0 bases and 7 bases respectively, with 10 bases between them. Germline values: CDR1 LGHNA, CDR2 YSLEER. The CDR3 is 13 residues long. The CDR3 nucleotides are TGCGCCAGCAGCCAAGAACCAGGAGGAGAGCAGTACGTC. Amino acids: CASSQEPGGEQYV.

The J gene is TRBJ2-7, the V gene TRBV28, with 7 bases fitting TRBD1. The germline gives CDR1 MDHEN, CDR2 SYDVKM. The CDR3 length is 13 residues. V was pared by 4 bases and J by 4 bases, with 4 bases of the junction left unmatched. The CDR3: CASSSDRVYEQYV. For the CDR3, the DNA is TGTGCCAGCAGTTCCGACAGGGTATACGAGCAGTACGTC.

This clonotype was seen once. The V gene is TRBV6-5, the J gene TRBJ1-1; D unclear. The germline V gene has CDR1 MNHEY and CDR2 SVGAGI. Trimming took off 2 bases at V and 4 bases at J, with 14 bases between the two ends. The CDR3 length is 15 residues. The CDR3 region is CASSYGAGSGTEAFF. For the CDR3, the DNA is TGTGCCAGCAGTTACGGTGCGGGGTCCGGCACTGAAGCTTTCTTT.

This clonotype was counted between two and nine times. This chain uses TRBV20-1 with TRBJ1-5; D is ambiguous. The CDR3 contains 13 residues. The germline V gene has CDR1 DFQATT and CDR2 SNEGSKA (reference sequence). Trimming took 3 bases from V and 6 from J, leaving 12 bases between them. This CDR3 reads CSASYVRGQPQHF. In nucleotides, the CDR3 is TGCAGTGCTAGTTACGTACGGGGTCAGCCCCAGCATTTT.